This record concerns one TCR beta chain sequence. This entry comes from a study of T cell changes during pregnancy in multiple sclerosis. Assay: immunoSEQ multiplex PCR; the TCRdb copy retains only in-frame clones and omits some. The sample has approximately 120,000 clones, around 97% seen once. The CDR3 runs 16 residues. Trimming cost V 2 bases and J 4 bases; bases outside gene matches: 5. The germline CDR1 and CDR2 sequences are SGHTA and FQGNSA. This receptor was taken from a female donor with multiple sclerosis, enrolled in a pregnancy study. The sequences come from peripheral blood, collected after pregnancy. The rearrangement links TRBV7-2 to TRBJ2-1, with 10 nucleotides matching TRBD2. CDR3 DNA: TGTGCCAGCAGCTTATCAGGACTAGCGGATTACAATGAGCAGTTCTTC. Its protein is CASSLSGLADYNEQFF. Full variable domain (missing parts from reference TRBV7-2 and TRBJ2-1): GAGVSQSPSNKVTEKGKDVELRCDPISGHTALYWYRQSLGQGLEFLIYFQGNSAPDKSGLPSDRFSAERTGGSVSTLTIQRTQQEDSAVYLCASSLSGLADYNEQFFGPGTRLTVL.